A selection of T cell receptor beta chains follows, all from one sample in a study of identifying expanded T cells in peripheral blood. Assay: immunoSEQ multiplex PCR; the TCRdb copy retains only in-frame clones and omits some. The sample includes around 99,000 clones, approximately 90% seen only once; the top ten take just under 8.5%. Sequenced sample: blood. These receptors were taken from a person aged 18-70 years in good health. Both conserved end residues are part of each CDR3. The D gene is left open where the match is weak. Rows give clone size only sometimes, using once, few, many, or a class for an expanded clone.

J gene,D gene,clone size,V gene,CDR3 DNA,CDR3 protein
TRBJ2-7,-,-,TRBV5-1,TGCGCCAGCAGCTCAGAGGACCCAGGAGGCGAGCAGTACTTC,CASSSEDPGGEQYF
TRBJ1-5,-,-,TRBV19,TGTGCCAGTAGGGTCGGTATAAGCAATCAGCCCCAGCATTTT,CASRVGISNQPQHF
TRBJ2-7,-,-,TRBV10-3,TGTGCCTTATCCTGGGAGCAGTACTTC,CALSWEQYF
TRBJ2-5,-,-,TRBV4-2,TGTGCCAGCAGCCCGACCCAAGAGACCCAGTACTTC,CASSPTQETQYF
TRBJ2-3,-,once,TRBV6-6,TGTGCCAGCAGGACTTCTGGGGGGCAAGCAGATACGCAGTATTTT,CASRTSGGQADTQYF
TRBJ2-1,TRBD1,-,TRBV7-8,TGTGCCAGCAGCTTGGAGACAGGGTTGTACAATGAGCAGTTCTTC,CASSLETGLYNEQFF
TRBJ1-3,-,-,TRBV15,TGTGCCACCAGCAGAGATGGCTCAAATTGGGGGGAAAACACCATATATTTT,CATSRDGSNWGENTIYF
TRBJ1-4,-,-,TRBV5-1,TGCGCCAGCAGCTTTAGACGGTACGCGCCTAATGAAAAACTGTTTTTT,CASSFRRYAPNEKLFF
TRBJ2-7,-,-,TRBV20-1,TGCAGTGCTATACAGGCCTACGAGCAGTACTTC,CSAIQAYEQYF
TRBJ2-2,TRBD1,-,TRBV7-9,TGTGCCAGCAGCTCAGGACAGGGTTATAACACCGGGGAGCTGTTTTTT,CASSSGQGYNTGELFF
TRBJ2-1,TRBD2,-,TRBV10-3,TGTGCCATCAGTGGACTAGCGGGGGCCAAGGATGAGCAGTTCTTC,CAISGLAGAKDEQFF
TRBJ2-1,TRBD1,few,TRBV7-9,TGTGCCAGCAGCTCGGGACAGGAGCAGTTCTTC,CASSSGQEQFF
TRBJ2-7,TRBD1,-,TRBV6-6,TGTGCCAGCAACACAGGGGGCCTGGACGAGCAGTACTTC,CASNTGGLDEQYF
TRBJ2-7,TRBD2,-,TRBV15,TGTGCCACCAGCTGGCGTGGGACTAGCGGGAGCGACGAGCAGTACTTC,CATSWRGTSGSDEQYF
TRBJ1-5,TRBD1,-,TRBV28,TGTGCCAGCAGTCCAAGGACAGGGGGATCGGGTCAGCCCCAGCATTTT,CASSPRTGGSGQPQHF
TRBJ1-1,-,once,TRBV5-1,TGCGCCAGCAGCTTGGGAACAGCGAACACTGAAGCTTTCTTT,CASSLGTANTEAFF
TRBJ2-3,-,-,TRBV5-6,TGTGCCAGCAGCTTGGCCTTGGGGCAGGCAGATACGCAGTATTTT,CASSLALGQADTQYF
TRBJ2-3,TRBD2,few,TRBV2,TGTGCCAGCGGTATTGGCGGGAGGAAAGATACGCAGTATTTT,CASGIGGRKDTQYF
TRBJ1-4,TRBD1,-,TRBV7-7,TGTGCCAGCAGCCCCGACAGGGGTGAAAAACTGTTTTTT,CASSPDRGEKLFF
TRBJ2-7,TRBD1,-,TRBV30,TGTGCCTGGAATCCAGGGGGTACCTACGAGCAGTACTTC,CAWNPGGTYEQYF
TRBJ2-3,TRBD2,-,TRBV4-2,TGTGCCAGCAGCCGCGTAGCGGGAGAAACAGATACGCAGTATTTT,CASSRVAGETDTQYF
TRBJ2-7,TRBD1,-,TRBV7-6,TGTGCCAGCAGCTTGGCCGGGACAGGGCTGTGGGAGCAGTACTTC,CASSLAGTGLWEQYF
TRBJ1-5,-,-,TRBV4-2,TGTGCCAGCAGCGAAAGTGCGGGAAGCAATCAGCCCCAGCATTTT,CASSESAGSNQPQHF
TRBJ1-2,-,-,TRBV2,TGTGCCAGCAGTGACGCGGGCTACACCTTC,CASSDAGYTF
TRBJ2-1,-,-,TRBV6-5,TGTGCCAGCAGTTACGACGGGGACTCCTACAATGAGCAGTTCTTC,CASSYDGDSYNEQFF
TRBJ2-1,TRBD1,-,TRBV7-7,TGTGCCAGCAGCTTAGGACCCGGGACAGGGCACTACAATGAGCAGTTCTTC,CASSLGPGTGHYNEQFF
TRBJ2-3,-,-,TRBV2,TGTGCCAGCTCTTTGCTTGCAGGGCCCGCAGATACGCAGTATTTT,CASSLLAGPADTQYF
TRBJ1-4,-,-,TRBV2,TGTGCCAGCAAATCGGACAGCGCTGCGGAAAAACTGTTTTTT,CASKSDSAAEKLFF
TRBJ1-2,-,few,TRBV11-2,TGTGCCAGCACCCCTACATGGGGGACGAGTTATGGCTACACCTTC,CASTPTWGTSYGYTF
TRBJ1-2,TRBD1,once,TRBV19,TGTGCCACCGGGACAGGGAGATACTATGGCTACACCTTC,CATGTGRYYGYTF
TRBJ1-5,-,-,TRBV7-8,TGTGCCAGCAGTGGCACTTGGACAGAAGGCCATCAGCCCCAGCATTTT,CASSGTWTEGHQPQHF
TRBJ1-2,TRBD1,-,TRBV6-6,TGTGCCAGCAGACACCGGGACAGGGGGTATGGCTACACCTTC,CASRHRDRGYGYTF
TRBJ2-3,TRBD2,-,TRBV6-1,TGTGCCAGCAGGGAGACTAGCGGGGCAGATACGCAGTATTTT,CASRETSGADTQYF
TRBJ1-2,-,-,TRBV15,TGTGCCACCAGCAGAGGCCCCCCGGGGGCCCGGGGCTACACCTTC,CATSRGPPGARGYTF
TRBJ1-5,-,-,TRBV30,TGTGCCTGGAGTAAGAAGGGGCCCTATCAGCCCCGGCATTTT,CAWSKKGPYQPRHF
TRBJ2-1,-,-,TRBV7-6,TGTGCCAGCAGCTCAGAGCCGGGGGCGTACAATGAGCAGTTCTTC,CASSSEPGAYNEQFF
TRBJ2-1,TRBD2,-,TRBV5-1,TGCGCCAGCAGCTTGGGGGGACTAGCGGGAGAAAAGTATGAGCAGTTCTTC,CASSLGGLAGEKYEQFF
TRBJ2-3,TRBD2,-,TRBV2,TGTGCCAGCAGTGAGGCTAGCGGGGATTGGGATACGCAGTATTTT,CASSEASGDWDTQYF
TRBJ2-1,-,-,TRBV5-6,TGTGCCAGCAGCGGGCCGGCGTACAATGAGCAGTTCTTC,CASSGPAYNEQFF
TRBJ2-2,-,-,TRBV28,TGTGCCAGCAGTTCCTTAAGTGGGAGTGGAACCGGGGAGCTGTTTTTT,CASSSLSGSGTGELFF
TRBJ2-7,TRBD2,-,TRBV5-6,TGTGCCAGCAGCCCGGGCGGGCCGGGACTAGCGGGGTACGAGCAGTACTTC,CASSPGGPGLAGYEQYF
TRBJ2-7,TRBD1,-,TRBV2,TGTGCCAGCAGTGTCACAGGGGATCTCTCCTACGAGCAGTACTTC,CASSVTGDLSYEQYF
TRBJ2-5,TRBD2,-,TRBV4-3,TGCGCCAGCAGCCAAGAGGCTACTGGTTCCCACGGGGGGGCCCGGGAGACCCAGTACTTC,CASSQEATGSHGGARETQYF
TRBJ1-2,-,-,TRBV11-2,TGTGCCAGCACCATAGGGGCAGGGACCTATGGCTACACCTTC,CASTIGAGTYGYTF
TRBJ2-2,TRBD2,few,TRBV6-1,TGTGCCAGCAGTGCCCCCCGACTAGCGGAGTTGAACACCGGGGAGCTGTTTTTT,CASSAPRLAELNTGELFF
TRBJ2-1,TRBD2,once,TRBV10-3,TGTGCCATCAGCGGACTGTTAGCGGGAGCTTACAATGAGCAGTTCTTC,CAISGLLAGAYNEQFF